The 31 T cell receptor beta chains listed next were all sequenced from one sample in a study of T cell responses to AZD1222 COVID-19 vaccine. Produced via immunoSEQ multiplex PCR; TCRdb's table is partial and in-frame only. The repertoire has 100,000 to 110,000 clones, approximately 87% of them found once; the top ten carry 15%. Specimen: peripheral blood, collected on day 0 of AZD1222 vaccination. The receptors originated from an adult in good health.

V and J are TRBV6-5 and TRBJ1-5; D call uncertain. The CDR3 runs to 13 residues. Germline CDR1 is MNHEY and CDR2 is SVGAGI. V lost 7 bases to trimming and J lost 4 bases, with 11 bases between them. The CDR3 sequence is CASTESGNQPQHF. Here the CDR3 DNA reads TGTGCCAGCACGGAGTCTGGGAATCAGCCCCAGCATTTT.

Regarding this clone: Other DNA sequences within the sample encode an identical CDR3. The chain joins TRBV4-3 to TRBJ2-3; weak D call: TRBD1 (6 bases). CDR1 and CDR2 (germline): LGHNA, YSLEER. The CDR3 length is 17 residues. V was trimmed by 0 bases and J by 0 bases, leaving 13 bases between them. The CDR3 DNA reads as TGCGCCAGCAGCCAAGATCCCGGGACAACTAGCACAGATACGCAGTATTTT. Translation: CASSQDPGTTSTDTQYF.

This rearrangement joins TRBV4-2 to TRBJ1-3; D remains unclear. V lost 0 bases, J lost 3 bases, and 9 bases lay in between. The CDR3 runs 15 residues. Germline loops: CDR1 LGHNA, CDR2 YNFKEQ. CDR3 in amino acids: CASSQDPHSGNTIYF. The CDR3 DNA sequence: TGTGCCAGCAGCCAAGATCCCCACAGTGGAAACACCATATATTTT.

The chain carries TRBV3-1 (or the pseudogene TRBV3-2) and TRBJ2-7; 7 bases fit TRBD1. The V gene end was trimmed by 4 bases and the J gene end by 2 bases; junction bases not matched to a gene: 14. This CDR3 has 17 residues. The V gene's germline CDR1 is LGHDT and CDR2 YNNKEL (reference sequence). The chain's CDR3 is CASSRRWTGPGAYEQYF. In nucleotides, the CDR3 is TGTGCCAGCAGCCGACGCTGGACAGGCCCAGGAGCCTACGAGCAGTACTTC.

The rearrangement uses TRBV10-1 and TRBJ1-3; D gene unclear. This CDR3 is 12 amino acids long. The V gene lost 6 bases and the J gene lost 4 bases, with 7 bases spanning the gap. Germline V gene lookup returns CDR1 WNHNN and CDR2 SYGVQD (reference sequence). The CDR3 loop reads CASRLRGNTIYF. In nucleotides, the CDR3 is TGCGCCAGCAGACTCAGGGGAAACACCATATATTTT.

This sequence joins TRBV5-1 and TRBJ1-5; no clear D. The length of the CDR3 is 15 residues. CDR1 is SGHRS, CDR2 YFSETQ, per germline. The V end was cut by 0 bases, the J end by 0 bases, with 7 bases between. The CDR3 nucleotides are TGCGCCAGCAGCTTGGGCGGGTCTAGCAATCAGCCCCAGCATTTT. Protein: CASSLGGSSNQPQHF. The complete variable domain, with remaining parts taken from reference TRBV5-1 and TRBJ1-5, reads KAGVTQTPRYLIKTRGQQVTLSCSPISGHRSVSWYQQTPGQGLQFLFEYFSETQRNKGNFPGRFSGRQFSNSRSEMNVSTLELGDSALYLCASSLGGSSNQPQHFGDGTRLSIL.

At least ten counts were recorded for this clone. The chain is built from TRBV9 and TRBJ2-7; D tentatively fits TRBD1 or TRBD2 (5 bases each). Germline CDR1 SGDLS, CDR2 YYNGEE. The V end was cut by 3 bases, the J end by 3 bases, with 13 bases between. This CDR3 spans 14 amino acids. CDR3 nucleotides: TGTGCCAGCAGCGGGGGACGGAGGAACTACGAGCAGTACTTC. It specifies CASSGGRRNYEQYF. The full variable domain, its missing parts supplied by reference TRBV9 and TRBJ2-7, is DSGVTQTPKHLITATGQRVTLRCSPRSGDLSVYWYQQSLDQGLQFLIQYYNGEERAKGNILERFSAQQFPDLHSELNLSSLELGDSALYFCASSGGRRNYEQYFGPGTRLTVT.

The chain is built from TRBV28 and TRBJ2-5; 9 bases map to TRBD2. With 6 bases clipped from V and 2 bases from J, the junction kept 7 bases outside the gene matches. From germline, CDR1 is MDHEN and CDR2 SYDVKM. CDR3 size: 15 residues. The CDR3 loop reads CASSTSGGNQETQYF. The CDR3 DNA reads as TGTGCCAGCAGCACGAGCGGGGGGAATCAAGAGACCCAGTACTTC. Based on the CDR3 plus reference TRBV28 and TRBJ2-5, the full variable domain is DVKVTQSSRYLVKRTGEKVFLECVQDMDHENMFWYRQDPGLGLRLIYFSYDVKMKEKGDIPEGYSVSREKKERFSLILESASTNQTSMYLCASSTSGGNQETQYFGPGTRLLVL.

In regard to this clone: This sample also contains other DNA sequences that code for the same CDR3. This sequence joins TRBV18 and TRBJ2-2; D gene uncertain. V gave up 2 bases and J gave up 1 base, with 2 bases separating them. The CDR3 loop spans 13 amino acids. CDR1 is KGHSH and CDR2 is LQKENI in the germline V gene. CDR3 region: CASSPGNTGELFF. CDR3 nucleotide sequence: TGTGCCAGCTCACCAGGGAACACCGGGGAGCTGTTTTTT.

The chain combines TRBV7-3 with TRBJ2-1, with unresolved D. The germline gives CDR1 SGHTA, CDR2 FQGTGA. Trimming cost V 0 bases and J 6 bases, with 15 bases left between them. This CDR3 is 16 amino acids long. CDR3 sequence reads: CASSLTPAPGINEQFF. The CDR3 bases are TGTGCCAGCAGCTTAACCCCTGCTCCTGGGATCAATGAGCAGTTCTTC.

This clone appeared once. The CDR3 loop reads CAISGRSDYGYTF. DNA of the CDR3: TGTGCCATCAGTGGGCGCAGCGACTATGGCTACACCTTC. V and J are TRBV10-3 and TRBJ1-2; D is ambiguous. CDR1 and CDR2 (germline): ENHRY, SYGVKD. Trimming shortened V by 4 bases and J by 3 bases, and 9 bases separated the two germline ends. The CDR3 is 13 amino acids.

This rearrangement joins TRBV7-2 to TRBJ1-5; unclear D gene. In germline, CDR1 is SGHTA, CDR2 FQGNSA. This CDR3 comprises 15 residues. With 4 bases removed from V and 4 bases from J, the gap between germline ends came to 14 bases. CDR3 protein: CASSSLDGRNQPQHF. For the CDR3, the DNA is TGTGCCAGCAGCTCCCTAGACGGGAGAAATCAGCCCCAGCATTTT. Complete variable domain (other parts from reference TRBV7-2 and TRBJ1-5): GAGVSQSPSNKVTEKGKDVELRCDPISGHTALYWYRQSLGQGLEFLIYFQGNSAPDKSGLPSDRFSAERTGGSVSTLTIQRTQQEDSAVYLCASSSLDGRNQPQHFGDGTRLSIL.

The rearrangement joins TRBV9 to TRBJ2-7; D gene ambiguous. Germline V gene data show CDR1 as SGDLS and CDR2 as YYNGEE. The CDR3 length is 14 residues. V gave up 3 bases and J gave up 0 bases, with 10 bases separating them. CDR3 amino acids: CASSAGRPSYEQYF. The CDR3 DNA is TGTGCCAGCAGCGCAGGTAGGCCCTCCTACGAGCAGTACTTC.

This clone was counted between two and nine times. The CDR3 sequence: CSVPLSGEQYF. The CDR3 bases are TGCAGCGTTCCCCTCTCGGGCGAGCAGTACTTC. The V gene is TRBV29-1, the J gene TRBJ2-7; D is undetermined. The CDR3 extends over 11 amino acids. Looked up from germline, CDR1 is SQVTM and CDR2 is ANQGSEA. The germline V and J ends were trimmed by 5 bases and 6 bases, with 11 bases remaining between them.

The chain couples TRBV27 to TRBJ2-2; TRBD2 might be the D (6 bases). The CDR3 totals 17 residues. Germline V lookup: CDR1 MNHEY, CDR2 SMNVEV (reference sequence). Deletions cut 7 bases from V and 5 bases from J, with 23 bases between. The CDR3 reads CASKVWGSSVITGELFF. CDR3 DNA: TGTGCCAGCAAGGTGTGGGGTTCTAGCGTTATTACCGGGGAGCTGTTTTTT.

The sample holds one count of this clone. The chain combines TRBV11-1 with TRBJ2-2; unclear D gene. Germline V gives CDR1 SGHAT, CDR2 FQDESV (reference sequence). Trimming shortened V by 5 bases and J by 7 bases, and 8 bases separated the two germline ends. The CDR3 loop spans 12 amino acids. DNA of the CDR3: TGTGCCAGCAGCCCCTGGGACGGGGAGCTGTTTTTT. Translating gives CASSPWDGELFF.

The J gene is TRBJ1-5, the V gene TRBV5-1; D is possibly TRBD1 (6 bases). This CDR3 has 14 amino acids. V was shortened by 4 bases and J by 7 bases, with 15 bases between the two germline ends. The V gene's germline CDR1 is SGHRS and CDR2 YFSETQ. The DNA for the CDR3 is TGCGCCAGCAGCCCGGCCGGGGGCGGCCAGCCCCAGCATTTT. This encodes CASSPAGGGQPQHF.

The chain links TRBV5-1 to TRBJ2-3, with D perhaps TRBD1 or TRBD2 (5 bases each). V lost 4 bases to trimming and J lost 0 bases, with 12 bases between them. Germline V gene sequence: CDR1 SGHRS, CDR2 YFSETQ. This CDR3 is 15 amino acids long. CDR3 sequence (DNA): TGCGCCAGCAGCCCCTGGGGGTCTAGCACAGATACGCAGTATTTT. Its translation is CASSPWGSSTDTQYF. The variable domain in full, completed from reference TRBV5-1 and TRBJ2-3, reads KAGVTQTPRYLIKTRGQQVTLSCSPISGHRSVSWYQQTPGQGLQFLFEYFSETQRNKGNFPGRFSGRQFSNSRSEMNVSTLELGDSALYLCASSPWGSSTDTQYFGPGTRLTVL.

The CDR3 protein is CASGEARTQYF. The CDR3 DNA reads TGTGCCAGCGGAGAGGCCCGTACGCAGTATTTT. The chain couples TRBV28 to TRBJ2-3; the D is unclear. V lost 8 bases and J lost 8, with 11 bases in between. Germline V CDR1 and CDR2: MDHEN, SYDVKM. The CDR3 is made up of 11 amino acids.

The chain is built from TRBV5-6 and TRBJ2-7, with 7 bases matching TRBD1. V lost 3 bases, J lost 3 bases, and 15 bases stayed unmatched. Germline CDR1 SGHDT, CDR2 YYEEEE. The CDR3 spans 17 residues. CDR3 amino acids: CASSSQYRGLQGYEQYF. The CDR3, as DNA: TGTGCCAGCAGCTCTCAATACAGGGGATTGCAGGGCTACGAGCAGTACTTC.

The table lists this clone with a few counts. This sequence joins TRBV5-1 and TRBJ1-2; D perhaps matches TRBD1 (6 bases). There are 13 residues in the CDR3. Germline V gene sequence: CDR1 SGHRS, CDR2 YFSETQ. The V gene lost 3 bases and the J gene lost 8 bases, with 14 bases spanning the gap. CDR3 sequence (DNA): TGCGCCAGCAGCTCAACCCTGGACAGAGGCTACACCTTC. Protein: CASSSTLDRGYTF.

The genes are TRBV7-3 and TRBJ1-2; D ambiguous. The germline V gene has CDR1 SGHTA and CDR2 FQGTGA. With 5 bases removed from V and 0 bases from J, the gap between germline ends came to 7 bases. The CDR3 is 13 residues long. CDR3 coding DNA: TGTGCCAGCAGCCGTTATGCTAACTATGGCTACACCTTC. Its protein is CASSRYANYGYTF.

The chain links TRBV5-1 to TRBJ2-5; D possibly corresponds to TRBD1 (6 bases). From germline, CDR1 is SGHRS and CDR2 YFSETQ. V gave up 0 bases and J gave up 1 base, with 10 bases separating them. The CDR3 spans 15 residues. CDR3 amino acids: CASSLVGAVQETQYF. The CDR3 DNA sequence: TGCGCCAGCAGCTTGGTGGGGGCGGTCCAAGAGACCCAGTACTTC. The complete variable domain, with remaining parts taken from reference TRBV5-1 and TRBJ2-5, reads KAGVTQTPRYLIKTRGQQVTLSCSPISGHRSVSWYQQTPGQGLQFLFEYFSETQRNKGNFPGRFSGRQFSNSRSEMNVSTLELGDSALYLCASSLVGAVQETQYFGPGTRLLVL.

The rearrangement uses TRBV7-2 and TRBJ1-2; D is unresolved. The V gene's germline CDR1 is SGHTA and CDR2 FQGNSA. The CDR3 runs 12 residues. V shed 2 bases and J shed 8 bases, with 9 bases lying between them. In nucleotides, the CDR3 is TGTGCCAGCAGCTTAAATATCTGGGGCTACACCTTC. Protein: CASSLNIWGYTF.

The chain couples TRBV6-1 to TRBJ1-2; D gene uncertain. The germline V and J ends were trimmed by 2 bases and 8 bases, with 9 bases remaining between them. The CDR3 is made up of 12 amino acids. Looked up from germline, CDR1 is MNHNS and CDR2 is SASEGT. CDR3 loop: CASSETHRGYTF. Here the CDR3 DNA reads TGTGCCAGCAGTGAAACCCACCGCGGCTACACCTTC.

The chain couples TRBV3-1 (or the pseudogene TRBV3-2) to TRBJ1-1; 8 bases line up with TRBD1. Germline lookup yields CDR1 LGHDT and CDR2 YNNKEL (reference sequence). V shed 3 bases, J shed 8 bases, and the junction held 8 bases outside the gene matches. The CDR3 sequence is 14 residues long. This CDR3 reads CASSHGTGGSEAFF. The DNA of the CDR3 is TGTGCCAGCAGCCACGGGACAGGCGGATCCGAAGCTTTCTTT.

V usage is TRBV30 and J usage is TRBJ1-5; 9 bases line up with TRBD1. Trimming removed 5 bases from V and 5 bases from J; junction bases left unmatched: 4. The CDR3 sequence is 13 residues long. Germline V CDR1 and CDR2: GTSNPN, SVGIG (reference sequence). The CDR3 nucleotides are TGTGCCTGGGGGAGACAGGGGGATCAGCCCCAGCATTTT. This codes for CAWGRQGDQPQHF.

The CDR3 here is CASSLTGARARETQYF. The DNA of the CDR3 is TGTGCCAGCAGCTTAACAGGGGCAAGGGCGCGGGAGACCCAGTACTTC. The chain couples TRBV7-2 to TRBJ2-5; TRBD1 matches at 7 bases. The length of the CDR3 is 16 residues. Germline V CDR1 and CDR2: SGHTA, FQGNSA. After removal of 2 bases from V and 5 bases from J, the junction contained 11 bases not matched to a gene.

The rearrangement links TRBV15 to TRBJ1-2, with D unclear. Per the germline V gene, CDR1 is LNHNV and CDR2 is YYDKDF (reference sequence). The CDR3 runs 11 residues. Trimming pared 5 bases from V and 2 bases from J, leaving 3 bases between. CDR3 sequence: CATSGNYGYTF. The DNA for the CDR3 is TGTGCCACCAGCGGCAACTATGGCTACACCTTC.

As to this clone: This sample includes further DNA sequences coding for the same CDR3. The chain has TRBV12-3 or TRBV12-4 and TRBJ1-2; TRBD1 might be the D (6 bases). V dropped 3 bases and J dropped 7 bases, with 12 bases sitting between them. The CDR3 has 13 amino acids. CDR3 amino acids: CASSLGGAGGYTF. The CDR3 nucleotides are TGTGCCAGCAGTTTGGGGGGGGCCGGTGGCTACACCTTC.

The gene calls are TRBV5-4 and TRBJ2-5; D possibly uses TRBD1 or TRBD2 (7 bases each). Germline-derived CDR1 and CDR2 are SGHNT and YYREEE (reference sequence). The CDR3 spans 15 residues. Trimming removed 4 bases at V and 3 bases at J, with 16 bases between. This chain's CDR3 is CASSNPAGGEETQYF. CDR3 sequence (DNA): TGTGCCAGCAGCAATCCGGCAGGGGGGGAAGAGACCCAGTACTTC. Full variable domain (rest looked up from reference TRBV5-4 and TRBJ2-5): ETGVTQSPTHLIKTRGQQVTLRCSSQSGHNTVSWYQQALGQGPQFIFQYYREEENGRGNFPPRFSGLQFPNYSSELNVNALELDDSALYLCASSNPAGGEETQYFGPGTRLLVL.